The 14 T cell receptor beta chains reported below all come from one sample, sequenced in a study of T cell responses to AZD1222 COVID-19 vaccine. Profiled with immunoSEQ multiplex PCR; TCRdb holds only in-frame clones, not every one. The data contain more than 95,000 clones, 90% to 95% of them seen just once; the ten biggest clones take up 45% to 55%. The input for sequencing was peripheral blood, taken on day 0 of AZD1222 vaccination. Source of these receptors: an adult in good health.

V and J are TRBV7-9 and TRBJ2-5; D call uncertain. Trimming shortened V by 5 bases and J by 3 bases, and 13 bases separated the two germline ends. Germline values: CDR1 SEHNR, CDR2 FQNEAQ (reference sequence). There are 14 residues in the CDR3. CDR3 nucleotides: TGTGCCAGCAGCCTACCCTTCGAGGAAGAGACCCAGTACTTC. It translates to CASSLPFEEETQYF.

This sequence joins TRBV6-2 or TRBV6-3 and TRBJ2-5; D ambiguous. Trimming took off 2 bases at V and 1 base at J, with 8 bases between the two ends. Germline loops: CDR1 MNHEY, CDR2 SVGEGT. The CDR3 is 14 residues long. CDR3 protein: CASSYLYSQETQYF. CDR3 in DNA: TGTGCCAGCAGTTACCTGTACAGCCAAGAGACCCAGTACTTC.

The chain employs TRBV3-1 (or the pseudogene TRBV3-2) and TRBJ2-1; 10 bases are shared with TRBD1. The germline gives CDR1 LGHDT, CDR2 YNNKEL (reference sequence). Trimming took 3 bases from V and 7 from J; bases not matched to a gene: 3. The CDR3 spans 14 residues. CDR3 sequence: CASSQGGQGNEQFF. The CDR3 nucleotides read TGTGCCAGCAGCCAGGGGGGACAGGGGAATGAGCAGTTCTTC.

The J gene is TRBJ2-7, the V gene TRBV5-1, with 11 bases matching TRBD1. Germline V gene lookup returns CDR1 SGHRS and CDR2 YFSETQ. This CDR3 has 14 residues. The junction had 6 bases not matched to a gene; V was cut back by 5 bases and J by 5 bases. The CDR3 nucleotides read TGCGCCAGCAGTCGGACAGGGGGCCGGGACGAGCAGTACTTC. This gives the protein CASSRTGGRDEQYF.

Comment on this clone: This sample includes further DNA sequences coding for the same CDR3. The gene calls are TRBV3-1 (or the pseudogene TRBV3-2) and TRBJ2-7, with D unclear. The V gene's germline CDR1 is LGHDT and CDR2 YNNKEL (reference sequence). This CDR3 is built from 12 residues. The V end was cut by 1 base, the J end by 3 bases, with 4 bases between. CDR3 residues: CASSQGSYEQYF. DNA for the CDR3: TGTGCCAGCAGCCAAGGTAGCTACGAGCAGTACTTC.

The chain employs TRBV9 and TRBJ2-3; perhaps TRBD2 as D (6 bases). Germline V gene sequence: CDR1 SGDLS, CDR2 YYNGEE. CDR3 length: 18 residues. Trimming stripped 5 bases from V and 0 bases from J, with 22 bases between. The CDR3 sequence is CASSFRDRDWKSTDTQYF. The CDR3 nucleotides are TGTGCCAGCAGTTTCCGAGATCGGGACTGGAAGAGCACAGATACGCAGTATTTT.

This sequence joins TRBV28 and TRBJ2-7; 9 bases match TRBD1. The CDR3 length is 15 residues. J gave up 5 bases and V 3 bases, and 8 bases lay outside the gene matches. Germline V gives CDR1 MDHEN, CDR2 SYDVKM. The CDR3 nucleotides read TGTGCCAGCAGTTTCTCCGGGACAGGGTCCCACGAGCAGTACTTC. It yields the protein CASSFSGTGSHEQYF.

CDR3 in amino acids: CASSISTGAEAFF. Written as DNA, the CDR3 is TGTGCCAGTAGTATATCGACAGGGGCTGAAGCTTTCTTT. This chain joins TRBV19 and TRBJ1-1, with 8 bases lining up with TRBD1. The junction had 2 bases not matched to a gene; V was cut back by 2 bases and J by 6 bases. This CDR3 is 13 amino acids long. Germline assignment: CDR1 LNHDA and CDR2 SQIVND (reference sequence).

The V call is TRBV19, the J call TRBJ2-5; D possibly uses TRBD1 or TRBD2 (6 bases each). The germline V gene encodes CDR1 LNHDA and CDR2 SQIVND (reference sequence). V dropped 6 bases and J dropped 5 bases, with 10 bases sitting between them. The CDR3 covers 12 residues. CDR3 in DNA: TGTGCCAGTAGCGAAGGGGGGGAGACCCAGTACTTC. Its protein product is CASSEGGETQYF.

The chain is built from TRBV18 and TRBJ1-1, with D unclear. Trimming pared 8 bases from V and 0 bases from J, leaving 16 bases between. The CDR3 has 15 residues. Germline V lookup: CDR1 KGHSH, CDR2 LQKENI. The CDR3, as DNA: TGTGCCAGCCGGCAATTTGGACCCCTGAACACTGAAGCTTTCTTT. Translation: CASRQFGPLNTEAFF.

The chain has TRBV7-2 and TRBJ2-1, with TRBD2 matching 8 bases. Germline CDR1 and CDR2: SGHTA and FQGNSA. CDR3 length equals 15 residues. After removal of 1 base from V and 7 bases from J, the junction contained 6 bases not matched to a gene. CDR3 sequence (DNA): TGTGCCAGCAGCTTAGGGGTAGCGGGAAGGAATGAGCAGTTCTTC. Translating gives CASSLGVAGRNEQFF.

V usage is TRBV7-2 and J usage is TRBJ1-1; D gene ambiguous. V lost 4 bases to trimming and J lost 0 bases, with 6 bases between them. The CDR3 sequence is 13 residues long. CDR1 and CDR2 (germline): SGHTA, FQGNSA. CDR3 amino acids: CASSSFLNTEAFF. The CDR3 nucleotides are TGTGCCAGCAGCTCATTTTTGAACACTGAAGCTTTCTTT.

The chain recombines TRBV6-5 with TRBJ1-1; D ambiguous. This CDR3 is built from 13 residues. Germline V lookup: CDR1 MNHEY, CDR2 SVGAGI. V lost 2 bases and J 1 base, leaving 5 bases between the germline ends. CDR3 in amino acids: CASSYTGNTEAFF. DNA of the CDR3: TGTGCCAGCAGTTACACTGGGAACACTGAAGCTTTCTTT.

This rearrangement joins TRBV9 to TRBJ2-3; D possibly corresponds to TRBD2 (5 bases). CDR3 length equals 13 residues. V lost 5 bases and J lost 4, with 11 bases in between. Germline CDR1 and CDR2: SGDLS and YYNGEE. The CDR3 coding sequence is TGTGCCAGCAGTCCCCCGGGGTCAGATACGCAGTATTTT. Amino acid sequence: CASSPPGSDTQYF.